These 24 T cell receptor beta chains came from one sample sequenced in a study of blood T cell repertoires in COVID-19. Sequencing was performed with immunoSEQ multiplex PCR; in TCRdb, only in-frame clones are kept and a portion is missing. The sample has some 530,000 clones, about 85% seen once; the top ten hold 6.5% to 8.5%. The sequenced material came from PBMCs or T cells enriched from blood (not recorded which). The receptors shown here come from a woman aged 60-75 years who had recovered from COVID-19.

This chain connects TRBV6-1 to TRBJ1-2; possible D gene TRBD1, 5 bases. V lost 3 bases to trimming and J lost 5 bases, with 19 bases between them. The CDR3 is 16 residues long. CDR1 and CDR2 from the germline V gene are MNHNS and SASEGT. CDR3 DNA: TGTGCCAGCAGTGAGAGTGGGCAGGGAGGGTGGTATGGCTACACCTTC. It codes for CASSESGQGGWYGYTF.

The chain is built from TRBV20-1 and TRBJ1-2; D possibly corresponds to TRBD1 (6 bases). This CDR3 contains 15 residues. The V gene's germline CDR1 is DFQATT and CDR2 SNEGSKA (reference sequence). V gave up 3 bases and J gave up 4 bases, with 18 bases separating them. The CDR3 reads CSASWGGALGYGYTF. The DNA for the CDR3 is TGCAGTGCTAGTTGGGGGGGGGCCCTAGGCTATGGCTACACCTTC.

This rearrangement joins TRBV6-5 to TRBJ1-3; D is unresolved. Trimming left V 5 bases short and J 4 bases short, with 6 bases between. CDR1 and CDR2 (germline): MNHEY, SVGAGI. This CDR3 is 12 amino acids long. This CDR3 reads CASSPGGNTIYF. The CDR3 region has the DNA TGTGCCAGCAGTCCGGGGGGAAACACCATATATTTT.

The CDR3 nucleotides read TGTGCCACCAGGGCATACAATGAGCAGTTCTTC. This gives the protein CATRAYNEQFF. V is TRBV24-1 and J is TRBJ2-1; D gene uncertain. The germline V and J ends were trimmed by 7 bases and 4 bases, with 4 bases remaining between them. Germline lookup yields CDR1 KGHDR and CDR2 SFDVKD. The CDR3 consists of 11 residues.

The chain uses TRBV3-1 (or the pseudogene TRBV3-2) and TRBJ2-7, with 12 bases fitting TRBD1. With V trimmed by 4 bases and J by 2 bases, 3 bases remained unmatched. This CDR3 is 15 amino acids long. Per the germline V gene, CDR1 is LGHDT and CDR2 is YNNKEL (reference sequence). In DNA, the CDR3 is TGTGCCAGCAGCCGTGGGACAGGGGGCGCCTACGAGCAGTACTTC. It specifies CASSRGTGGAYEQYF.

The chain uses TRBV19 and TRBJ1-5, with D perhaps matching TRBD1 (5 bases). V lost 0 bases to trimming and J lost 3 bases, with 15 bases between them. The CDR3 loop spans 17 amino acids. CDR1 LNHDA and CDR2 SQIVND come from the germline V gene (reference sequence). The CDR3 sequence: CASSIDDSGLFNQPQHF. Here the CDR3 DNA reads TGTGCCAGTAGTATAGACGACAGTGGGCTGTTCAATCAGCCCCAGCATTTT.

The V call is TRBV7-7, the J call TRBJ1-2; the D gene is possibly TRBD1 (5 bases). CDR1 is SSHAT and CDR2 is FNYEAQ in the germline V gene (reference sequence). This CDR3 has 13 amino acids. Trimming left V 2 bases short and J 2 bases short, with 6 bases between. The CDR3 protein is CASSLQGNYGYTF. The CDR3 nucleotides read TGTGCCAGCAGCTTACAGGGAAACTATGGCTACACCTTC.

This chain joins TRBV3-1 (or the pseudogene TRBV3-2) and TRBJ2-7; D uncertain. Trimming removed 0 bases from V and 9 bases from J, with 12 bases in between. The germline V gene encodes CDR1 LGHDT and CDR2 YNNKEL (reference sequence). The CDR3 spans 13 residues. The CDR3 spells CASSQESSTVQYF. The CDR3 DNA follows: TGTGCCAGCAGCCAAGAATCCAGTACAGTGCAGTACTTC.

This sequence joins TRBV2 and TRBJ2-3, with 7 positions matching TRBD1. Germline V lookup: CDR1 SNHLY, CDR2 FYNNEI. The CDR3 length is 15 residues. The V and J ends lost 6 bases and 0 bases, in that order; junction bases with no gene match: 6. The chain's CDR3 is CASRSWDRSTDTQYF. The CDR3, as DNA: TGTGCCAGCAGGTCCTGGGACAGAAGCACAGATACGCAGTATTTT.

The V gene is TRBV28, the J gene TRBJ2-3; 9 nucleotides align to TRBD1. Trimming cost V 4 bases and J 3 bases; bases outside gene matches: 5. CDR3 length: 15 amino acids. Per the germline V gene, CDR1 is MDHEN and CDR2 is SYDVKM. CDR3 coding DNA: TGTGCCAGCAGTTGGGGGACAGGGAAAACAGATACGCAGTATTTT. It yields the protein CASSWGTGKTDTQYF.

The rearrangement links TRBV21-1 to TRBJ2-2; TRBD1, the table's D call, lacks a check against the DNA. TRBV21-1 is termed a pseudogene. The CDR3 runs 15 residues. CDR3 nucleotides: TGTGCCAGCAGCAACAGGGGACCGAACACCGGGGAGCTGTTTTTT. It yields the protein CASSNRGPNTGELFF.

V usage is TRBV25-1 and J usage is TRBJ1-5, with D unresolved. Germline V CDR1 and CDR2: MGHDK, SYGVNS. The CDR3 runs to 17 residues. The V gene lost 4 bases and the J gene lost 0 bases, with 16 bases spanning the gap. The CDR3 coding sequence is TGTGCCAGCAGTGGGGCATCTGGATCCTATAGCAATCAGCCCCAGCATTTT. It specifies CASSGASGSYSNQPQHF.

The chain is built from TRBV4-1 and TRBJ1-6; TRBD1 matches 9 bases. The CDR3 is 19 residues long. Germline assignment: CDR1 MGHRA and CDR2 YSYEKL. V gave up 2 bases and J gave up 0 bases; unmatched junction bases: 8. This CDR3 is CASSQIPGQGFSYNSPLHF. In nucleotides, the CDR3 is TGCGCCAGCAGCCAAATCCCCGGACAGGGGTTCTCCTATAATTCACCCCTCCACTTT.

This chain's CDR3 is CASSFGQVPSYNEQFF. DNA of the CDR3: TGTGCCAGCAGTTTCGGACAGGTTCCCTCCTACAATGAGCAGTTCTTC. V gene TRBV27 combines with J gene TRBJ2-1, with TRBD1 identical over 7 bases. Germline V CDR1 and CDR2: MNHEY, SMNVEV (reference sequence). The trim removed 3 bases at V and 0 bases at J, leaving 5 bases unmatched. The CDR3 loop spans 16 amino acids.

V gene TRBV6-5 combines with J gene TRBJ1-5, with D maybe TRBD1 (5 bases). Per germline, CDR1 MNHEY and CDR2 SVGAGI. With 6 bases removed from V and 7 bases from J, the gap between germline ends came to 13 bases. This CDR3 comprises 13 residues. The CDR3 loop reads CASSLREGQPQHF. Here the CDR3 DNA reads TGTGCCAGCAGCCTCAGGGAGGGACAGCCCCAGCATTTT.

This chain connects TRBV5-1 to TRBJ2-3, with 7 positions matching TRBD1. The germline gives CDR1 SGHRS, CDR2 YFSETQ. There are 15 residues in the CDR3. V gave up 4 bases and J gave up 3 bases; unmatched junction bases: 8. CDR3 protein: CASSLEPGGTDTQYF. Here the CDR3 DNA reads TGCGCCAGCAGCCTGGAGCCAGGGGGAACAGATACGCAGTATTTT. Full variable domain (missing parts from reference TRBV5-1 and TRBJ2-3): KAGVTQTPRYLIKTRGQQVTLSCSPISGHRSVSWYQQTPGQGLQFLFEYFSETQRNKGNFPGRFSGRQFSNSRSEMNVSTLELGDSALYLCASSLEPGGTDTQYFGPGTRLTVL.

This clone was seen once. The chain has TRBV11-2 and TRBJ1-4; D not certain. The CDR3 is 15 amino acids. V lost 1 base to trimming and J lost 8 bases, with 14 bases between them. CDR1 and CDR2 from the germline V gene are SGHAT and FQNNGV. The CDR3 DNA follows: TGTGCCAGCAGCTTAGGGACTTTGGGAGGGGAAAAACTGTTTTTT. Translation gives CASSLGTLGGEKLFF.

The CDR3 region has the DNA TGTGCCAGCAGCTTAGGGTTGGGGCCGGATCAGCCCCAGCATTTT. This encodes CASSLGLGPDQPQHF. The chain employs TRBV11-2 and TRBJ1-5; D perhaps matches TRBD1 (5 bases). The length of the CDR3 is 15 residues. Trimming shortened V by 1 base and J by 5 bases, and 12 bases separated the two germline ends. The germline CDR1 and CDR2 sequences are SGHAT and FQNNGV.

The chain uses TRBV19 and TRBJ2-5; possibly TRBD2 for D (5 bases). The CDR3 is made up of 14 amino acids. Germline CDR1 is LNHDA and CDR2 is SQIVND (reference sequence). V was clipped by 1 base and J by 3 bases, with 9 bases between them. CDR3 sequence: CASSIGTFKETQYF. CDR3 coding DNA: TGTGCCAGTAGTATAGGGACTTTTAAAGAGACCCAGTACTTC. Supplemented by reference TRBV19 and TRBJ2-5, the full variable domain reads DGGITQSPKYLFRKEGQNVTLSCEQNLNHDAMYWYRQDPGQGLRLIYYSQIVNDFQKGDIAEGYSVSREKKESFPLTVTSAQKNPTAFYLCASSIGTFKETQYFGPGTRLLVL.

V is TRBV9 and J is TRBJ1-2, with D possibly being TRBD1 (6 bases). This CDR3 comprises 14 residues. Germline V gene sequence: CDR1 SGDLS, CDR2 YYNGEE. V lost 4 bases and J 2 bases, leaving 12 bases between the germline ends. The CDR3 DNA is TGTGCCAGCAGCCTATGGGACAACAACTATGGCTACACCTTC. This encodes CASSLWDNNYGYTF.

This chain joins TRBV5-6 and TRBJ1-3; TRBD1 matches 9 bases. The germline gives CDR1 SGHDT, CDR2 YYEEEE. This CDR3 is 15 amino acids long. J gave up 3 bases and V 3 bases, and 4 bases lay outside the gene matches. CDR3 sequence (DNA): TGTGCCAGCAGCTCACAGGGGGCAGGTGGAAACACCATATATTTT. Amino acids: CASSSQGAGGNTIYF.

This sequence joins TRBV5-1 and TRBJ1-4; TRBD1 matches 8 bases. V trimming: 4 bases; J trimming: 8 bases; junction bases outside the gene matches: 7. The CDR3 extends over 14 amino acids. The germline V gene has CDR1 SGHRS and CDR2 YFSETQ. The CDR3 region has the DNA TGCGCCAGCAGCACCGGACAGGGCGGGGAAAAACTGTTTTTT. Its translation is CASSTGQGGEKLFF.

The genes are TRBV6-5 and TRBJ2-2; TRBD2 agrees at 10 bases. Germline V CDR1 and CDR2: MNHEY, SVGAGI. The trim removed 4 bases at V and 1 base at J, leaving 0 bases unmatched. This CDR3 has 15 residues. CDR3: CASSLAGGNTGELFF. The CDR3 DNA reads TGTGCCAGCAGTTTAGCGGGGGGGAACACCGGGGAGCTGTTTTTT.

This rearrangement joins TRBV19 to TRBJ2-1; 8 nucleotides match TRBD2. After removal of 3 bases from V and 9 bases from J, the junction contained 7 bases not matched to a gene. Germline V CDR1 and CDR2: LNHDA, SQIVND (reference sequence). This CDR3 region has 14 residues. CDR3 coding DNA: TGTGCCAGTAGTATCTCGGGGGGGCCCCCTGAGCAGTTCTTC. As protein: CASSISGGPPEQFF.